The T cell receptor beta chain described here comes from a study of early T cells in non-severe SARS-CoV-2 infection. This clonotype was counted only a few times. This CDR3 region has 15 residues. Germline CDR1 is LGHDT and CDR2 is YNNKEL (reference sequence). The V end lost 1 base, the J end lost 1 base, and 10 bases lay between the germline ends. TCRdb reanalysed the 5' RACE reads using MiXCR and keeps one entry per CDR3 protein. This table holds approximately 70,000 distinct CDR3 sequences, roughly 10% found once. This TCR derives from an adult who was a healthcare worker with PCR-confirmed SARS-CoV-2 infection or an uninfected control (not recorded which). This chain joins TRBV3-1 and TRBJ1-1; unclear D gene. Source material: whole blood. The CDR3 nucleotides read TGTGCCAGCAGCCAAGGTTCCCCCAAGAACACTGAAGCTTTCTTT. Translating gives CASSQGSPKNTEAFF.